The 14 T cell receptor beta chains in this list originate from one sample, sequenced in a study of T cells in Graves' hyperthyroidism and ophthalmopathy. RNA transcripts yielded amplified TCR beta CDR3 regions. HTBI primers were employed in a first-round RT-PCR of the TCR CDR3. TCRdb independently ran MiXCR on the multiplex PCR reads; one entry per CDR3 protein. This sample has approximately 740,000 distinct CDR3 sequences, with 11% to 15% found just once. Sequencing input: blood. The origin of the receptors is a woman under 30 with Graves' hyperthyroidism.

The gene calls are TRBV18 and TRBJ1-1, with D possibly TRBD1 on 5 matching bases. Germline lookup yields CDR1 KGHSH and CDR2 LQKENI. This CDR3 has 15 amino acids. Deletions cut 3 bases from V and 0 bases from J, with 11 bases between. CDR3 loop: CASSPSDSLNTEAFF. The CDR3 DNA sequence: TGTGCCAGCTCACCCTCAGACAGCCTGAACACTGAAGCTTTCTTT.

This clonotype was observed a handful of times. CDR3 sequence (DNA): TGTGCCAGCAGCTTGGGACCCCTCGACAGGGGCCGTTCCTATGGCTACACCTTC. This translates into CASSLGPLDRGRSYGYTF. This chain joins TRBV5-6 and TRBJ1-2; 8 bases line up with TRBD1. Germline CDR1 reads SGHDT; CDR2 reads YYEEEE. The CDR3 loop spans 18 amino acids. Losses at the gene ends were 0 bases for V and 4 bases for J; bases not matched to a gene: 14.

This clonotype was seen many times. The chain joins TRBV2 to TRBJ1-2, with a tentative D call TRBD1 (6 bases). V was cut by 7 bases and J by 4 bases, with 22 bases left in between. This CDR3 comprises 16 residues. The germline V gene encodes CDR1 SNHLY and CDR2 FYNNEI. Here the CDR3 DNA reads TGTGCCAGCAAAAAGACGCCAGGGGCAGGGAGCTATGGCTACACCTTC. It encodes CASKKTPGAGSYGYTF.

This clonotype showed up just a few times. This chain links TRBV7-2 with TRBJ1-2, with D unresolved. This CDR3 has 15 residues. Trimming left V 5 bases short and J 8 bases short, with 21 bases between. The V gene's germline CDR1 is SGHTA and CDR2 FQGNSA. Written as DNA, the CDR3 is TGTGCCAGCAGCCGTCTCCCCGAGAACACGCAGGGCTACACCTTC. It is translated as CASSRLPENTQGYTF.

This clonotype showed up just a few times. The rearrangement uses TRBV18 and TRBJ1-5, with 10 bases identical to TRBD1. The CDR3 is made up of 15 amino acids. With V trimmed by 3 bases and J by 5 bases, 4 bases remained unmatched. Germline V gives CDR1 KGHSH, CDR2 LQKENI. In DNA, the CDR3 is TGTGCCAGCTCACCTGGACAGGGGGGGGATCAGCCCCAGCATTTT. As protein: CASSPGQGGDQPQHF.

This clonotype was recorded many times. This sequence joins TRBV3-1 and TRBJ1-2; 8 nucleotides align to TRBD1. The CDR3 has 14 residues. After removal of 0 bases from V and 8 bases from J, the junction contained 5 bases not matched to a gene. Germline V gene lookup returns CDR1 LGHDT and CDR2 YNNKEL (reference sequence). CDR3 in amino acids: CASSQDPTGEGYTF. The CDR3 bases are TGTGCCAGCAGCCAAGATCCGACAGGGGAAGGCTACACCTTC.

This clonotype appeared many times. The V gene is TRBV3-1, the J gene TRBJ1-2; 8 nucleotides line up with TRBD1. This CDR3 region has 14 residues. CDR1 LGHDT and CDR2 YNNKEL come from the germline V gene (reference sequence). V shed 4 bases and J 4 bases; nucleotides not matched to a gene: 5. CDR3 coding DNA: TGTGCCAGCAGCCTAGGGACAGGATTCTATGGCTACACCTTC. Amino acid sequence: CASSLGTGFYGYTF.

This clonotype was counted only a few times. The CDR3 spells CASSSIGGGGETQYF. CDR3 nucleotide sequence: TGTGCCAGCAGCTCCATCGGCGGGGGGGGAGAGACCCAGTACTTC. The chain couples TRBV7-9 to TRBJ2-5; TRBD2 aligns across 9 bases. After removal of 4 bases from V and 4 bases from J, the junction contained 7 bases not matched to a gene. The CDR3 length is 15 residues. Germline V gene lookup returns CDR1 SEHNR and CDR2 FQNEAQ (reference sequence).

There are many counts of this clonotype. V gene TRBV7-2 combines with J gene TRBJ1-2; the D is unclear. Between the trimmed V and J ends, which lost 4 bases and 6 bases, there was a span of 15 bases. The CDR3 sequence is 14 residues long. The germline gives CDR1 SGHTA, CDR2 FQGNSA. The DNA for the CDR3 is TGTGCCAGCAGCTCTTATCAACCCGTGAATGGCTACACCTTC. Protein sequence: CASSSYQPVNGYTF.

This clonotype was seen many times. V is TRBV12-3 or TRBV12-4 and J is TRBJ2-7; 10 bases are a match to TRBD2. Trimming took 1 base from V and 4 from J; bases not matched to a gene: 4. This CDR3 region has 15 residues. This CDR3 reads CASSLVLAGVYEQYF. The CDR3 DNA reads TGTGCCAGCAGTTTAGTGCTAGCGGGAGTTTACGAGCAGTACTTC.

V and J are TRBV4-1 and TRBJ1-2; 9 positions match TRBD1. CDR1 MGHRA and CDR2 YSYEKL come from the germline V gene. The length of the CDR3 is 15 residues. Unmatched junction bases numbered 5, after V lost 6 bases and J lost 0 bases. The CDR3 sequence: CASRNRDRANYGYTF. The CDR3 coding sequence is TGCGCCAGCAGAAATCGGGACAGGGCTAACTATGGCTACACCTTC.

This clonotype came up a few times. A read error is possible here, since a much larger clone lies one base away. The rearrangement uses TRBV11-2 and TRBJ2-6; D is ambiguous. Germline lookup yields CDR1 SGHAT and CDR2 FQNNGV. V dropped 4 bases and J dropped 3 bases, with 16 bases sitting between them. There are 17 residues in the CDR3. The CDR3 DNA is TGTGCCAGCAGCTCCCCGGGTTACGTCTTTGGGGCCAACGTCCTGACTTTC. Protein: CASSSPGYVFGANVLTF. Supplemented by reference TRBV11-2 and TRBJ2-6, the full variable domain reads EAGVAQSPRYKIIEKRQSVAFWCNPISGHATLYWYQQILGQGPKLLIQFQNNGVVDDSQLPKDRFSAERLKGVDSTLKIQPAKLEDSAVYLCASSSPGYVFGANVLTFGAGSRLTVL.

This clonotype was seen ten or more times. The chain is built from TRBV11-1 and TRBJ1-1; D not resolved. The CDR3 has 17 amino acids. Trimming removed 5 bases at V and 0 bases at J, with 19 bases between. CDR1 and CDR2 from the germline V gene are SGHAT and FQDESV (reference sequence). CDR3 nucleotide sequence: TGTGCCAGCAGCCCCATGGAGCAGGTAGGGATGAACACTGAAGCTTTCTTT. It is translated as CASSPMEQVGMNTEAFF.

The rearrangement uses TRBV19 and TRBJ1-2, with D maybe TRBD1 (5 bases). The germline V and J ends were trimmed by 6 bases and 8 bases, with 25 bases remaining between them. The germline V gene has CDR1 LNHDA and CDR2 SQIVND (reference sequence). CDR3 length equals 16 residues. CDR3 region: CASRAKNWDHLLGYTF. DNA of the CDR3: TGTGCCAGTAGAGCCAAGAACTGGGACCACCTTTTGGGCTACACCTTC.